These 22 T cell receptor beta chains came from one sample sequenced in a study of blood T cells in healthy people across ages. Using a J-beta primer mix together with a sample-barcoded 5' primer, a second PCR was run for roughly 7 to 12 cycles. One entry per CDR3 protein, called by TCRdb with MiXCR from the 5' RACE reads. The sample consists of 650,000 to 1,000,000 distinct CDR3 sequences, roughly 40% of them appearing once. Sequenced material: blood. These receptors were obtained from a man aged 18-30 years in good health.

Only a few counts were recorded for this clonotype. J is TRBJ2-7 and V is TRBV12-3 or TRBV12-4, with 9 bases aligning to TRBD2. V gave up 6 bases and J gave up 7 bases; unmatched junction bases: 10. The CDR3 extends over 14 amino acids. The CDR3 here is CASRRAGGRNEQYF. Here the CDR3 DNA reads TGTGCCAGCAGGAGAGCGGGGGGTCGTAATGAGCAGTACTTC.

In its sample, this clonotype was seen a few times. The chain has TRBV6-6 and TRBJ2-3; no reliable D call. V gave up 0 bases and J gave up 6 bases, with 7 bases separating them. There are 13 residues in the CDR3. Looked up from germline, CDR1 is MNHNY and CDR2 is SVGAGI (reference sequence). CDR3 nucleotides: TGTGCCAGCAGTTACTCGATGGCCGATACGCAGTATTTT. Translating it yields CASSYSMADTQYF.

CDR3 bases: TGTGCCAGCACATGGGCGGGAAACAATGAGCAGTTCTTC. Amino acid sequence: CASTWAGNNEQFF. The V call is TRBV27, the J call TRBJ2-1; maybe TRBD2 (6 bases). The germline V and J ends were trimmed by 7 bases and 5 bases, with 12 bases remaining between them. The germline gives CDR1 MNHEY, CDR2 SMNVEV (reference sequence). The CDR3 spans 13 residues.

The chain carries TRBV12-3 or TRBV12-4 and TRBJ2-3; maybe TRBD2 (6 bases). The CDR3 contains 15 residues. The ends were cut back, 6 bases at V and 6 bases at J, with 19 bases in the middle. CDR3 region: CASSSPGTSLDTQYF. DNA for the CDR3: TGTGCCAGCAGCAGTCCCGGGACTTCGCTGGATACGCAGTATTTT.

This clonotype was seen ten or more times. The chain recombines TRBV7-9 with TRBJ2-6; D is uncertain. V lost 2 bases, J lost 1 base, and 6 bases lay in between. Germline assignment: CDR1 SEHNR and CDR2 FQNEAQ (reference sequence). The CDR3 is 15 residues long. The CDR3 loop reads CASSLRPSGANVLTF. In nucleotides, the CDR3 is TGTGCCAGCAGCTTACGTCCTTCTGGGGCCAACGTCCTGACTTTC.

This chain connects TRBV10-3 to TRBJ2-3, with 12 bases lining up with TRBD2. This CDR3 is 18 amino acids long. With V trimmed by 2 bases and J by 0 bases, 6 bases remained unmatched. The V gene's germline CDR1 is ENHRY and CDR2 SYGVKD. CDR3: CAISERLAGVTSTDTQYF. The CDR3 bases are TGTGCCATCAGTGAGCGACTAGCGGGGGTGACTAGCACAGATACGCAGTATTTT.

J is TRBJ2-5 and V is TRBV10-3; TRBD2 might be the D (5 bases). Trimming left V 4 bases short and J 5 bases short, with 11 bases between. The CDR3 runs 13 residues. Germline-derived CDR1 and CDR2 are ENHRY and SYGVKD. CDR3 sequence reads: CAISGIGGETQYF. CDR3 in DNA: TGTGCCATCAGTGGGATTGGCGGGGAGACCCAGTACTTC.

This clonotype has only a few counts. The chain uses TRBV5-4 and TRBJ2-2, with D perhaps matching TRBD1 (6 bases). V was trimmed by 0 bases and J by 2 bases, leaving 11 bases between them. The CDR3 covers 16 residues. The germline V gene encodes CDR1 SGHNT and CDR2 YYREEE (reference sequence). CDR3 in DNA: TGTGCCAGCAGCTTGGCGGCAGGGGCTAACACCGGGGAGCTGTTTTTT. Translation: CASSLAAGANTGELFF.

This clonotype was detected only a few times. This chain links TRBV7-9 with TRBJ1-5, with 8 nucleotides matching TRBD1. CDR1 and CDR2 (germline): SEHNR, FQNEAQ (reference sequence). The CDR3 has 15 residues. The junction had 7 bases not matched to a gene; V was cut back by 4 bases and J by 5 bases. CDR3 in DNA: TGTGCCAGCAGCTCCGCGGGGACAGGCCATCAGCCCCAGCATTTT. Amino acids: CASSSAGTGHQPQHF. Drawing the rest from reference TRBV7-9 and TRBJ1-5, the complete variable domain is DTGVSQNPRHKITKRGQNVTFRCDPISEHNRLYWYRQTLGQGPEFLTYFQNEAQLEKSRLLSDRFSAERPKGSFSTLEIQRTEQGDSAMYLCASSSAGTGHQPQHFGDGTRLSIL.

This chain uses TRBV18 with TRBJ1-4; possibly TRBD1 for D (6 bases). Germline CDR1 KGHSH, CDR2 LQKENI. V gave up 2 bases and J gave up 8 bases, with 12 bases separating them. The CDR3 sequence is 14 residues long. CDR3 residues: CASSPAGAFEKLFF. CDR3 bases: TGTGCCAGCTCACCAGCGGGGGCGTTCGAAAAACTGTTTTTT.

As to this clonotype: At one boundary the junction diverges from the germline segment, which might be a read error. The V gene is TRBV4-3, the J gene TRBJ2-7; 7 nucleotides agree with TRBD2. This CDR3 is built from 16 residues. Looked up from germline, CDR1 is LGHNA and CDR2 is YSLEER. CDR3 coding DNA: TGCGCCAGCAGCCGAGACGGGACGGGGGGATCCTACGAGCAGCACTTC. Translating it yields CASSRDGTGGSYEQHF.

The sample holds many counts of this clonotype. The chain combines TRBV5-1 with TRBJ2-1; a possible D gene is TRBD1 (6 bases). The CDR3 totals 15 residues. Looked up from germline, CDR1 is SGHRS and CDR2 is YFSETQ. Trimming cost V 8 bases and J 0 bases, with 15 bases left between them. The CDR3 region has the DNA TGCGCCAGTAGGAACAGGGCGAGCTCCTACAATGAGCAGTTCTTC. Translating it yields CASRNRASSYNEQFF.

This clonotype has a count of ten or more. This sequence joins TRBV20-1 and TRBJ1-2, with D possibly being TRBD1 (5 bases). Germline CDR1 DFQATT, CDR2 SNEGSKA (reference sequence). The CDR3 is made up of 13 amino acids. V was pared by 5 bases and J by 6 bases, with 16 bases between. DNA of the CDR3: TGCAGTGCTGGTCAGGGTCTTTTGAATGGCTACACCTTC. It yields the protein CSAGQGLLNGYTF.

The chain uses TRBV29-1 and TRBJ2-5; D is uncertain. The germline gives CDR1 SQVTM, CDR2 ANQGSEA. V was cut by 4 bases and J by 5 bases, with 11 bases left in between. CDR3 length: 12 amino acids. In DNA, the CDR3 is TGCAGCGTTGTTTCACCCGGTGAGACCCAGTACTTC. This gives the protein CSVVSPGETQYF.

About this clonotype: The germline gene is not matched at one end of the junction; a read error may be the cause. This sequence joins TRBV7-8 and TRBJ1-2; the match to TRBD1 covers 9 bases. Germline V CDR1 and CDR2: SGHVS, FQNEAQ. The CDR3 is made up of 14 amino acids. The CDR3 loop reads CASTPGQGGNGCTF. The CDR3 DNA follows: TGTGCCAGCACCCCGGGACAGGGTGGCAATGGCTGCACCTTC.

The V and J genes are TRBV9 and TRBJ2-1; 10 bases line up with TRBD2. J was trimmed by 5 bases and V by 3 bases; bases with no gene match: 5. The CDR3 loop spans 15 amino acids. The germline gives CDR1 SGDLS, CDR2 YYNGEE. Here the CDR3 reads CASSASGGGDNEQFF. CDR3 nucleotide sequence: TGTGCCAGCAGCGCTAGCGGGGGAGGGGACAATGAGCAGTTCTTC.

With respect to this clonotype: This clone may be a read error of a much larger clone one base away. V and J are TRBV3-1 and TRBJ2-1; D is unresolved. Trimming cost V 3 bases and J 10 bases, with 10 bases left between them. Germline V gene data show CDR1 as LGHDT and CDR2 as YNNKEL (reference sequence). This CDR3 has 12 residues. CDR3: CASSQDLTEQFF. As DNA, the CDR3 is TGTGCCAGCAGCCAGGACCTGACCGAGCAGTTCTTC.

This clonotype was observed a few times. The CDR3 region has the DNA TGTGCCAGCAGCTTAGCGGGGGGGATGTACAATGAGCAGTTCTTC. Its protein is CASSLAGGMYNEQFF. The chain recombines TRBV7-9 with TRBJ2-1, with 7 nucleotides matching TRBD2. The trim removed 0 bases at V and 4 bases at J, leaving 3 bases unmatched. Germline V gene data show CDR1 as SEHNR and CDR2 as FQNEAQ (reference sequence). The CDR3 has 15 residues.

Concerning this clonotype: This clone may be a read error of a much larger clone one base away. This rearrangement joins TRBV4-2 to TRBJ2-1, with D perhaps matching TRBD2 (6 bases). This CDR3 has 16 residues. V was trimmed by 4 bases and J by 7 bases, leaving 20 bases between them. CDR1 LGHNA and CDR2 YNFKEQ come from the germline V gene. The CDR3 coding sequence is TGTGCCAGCAGCCCTGAGACTATCGGGGGATCAAATGAGCAGTTCTTC. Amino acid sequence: CASSPETIGGSNEQFF.

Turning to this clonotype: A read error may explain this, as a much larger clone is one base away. DNA of the CDR3: TGTGCCATCAGTGAGACAGTTAACTATGGCTACACCTTC. It is translated as CAISETVNYGYTF. V gene TRBV2 combines with J gene TRBJ1-2; D may be TRBD1 (5 bases). CDR3 length: 13 amino acids. CDR1 and CDR2 (germline): SNHLY, FYNNEI.

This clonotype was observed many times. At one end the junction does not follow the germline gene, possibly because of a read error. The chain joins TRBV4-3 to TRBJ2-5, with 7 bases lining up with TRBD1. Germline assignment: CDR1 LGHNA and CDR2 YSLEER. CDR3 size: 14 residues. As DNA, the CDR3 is TGCGCCAGCAGCGAAGAGGGGGCTTGGGAGACCCAGTACTTC. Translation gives CASSEEGAWETQYF.

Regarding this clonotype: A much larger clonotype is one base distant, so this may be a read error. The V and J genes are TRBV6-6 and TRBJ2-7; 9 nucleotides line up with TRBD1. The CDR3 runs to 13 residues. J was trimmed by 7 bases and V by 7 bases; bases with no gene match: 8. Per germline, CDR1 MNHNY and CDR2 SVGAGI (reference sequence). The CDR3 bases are TGTGCCAGCAACCCTGGGACAGGGAATGAGCAGTACTTC. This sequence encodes CASNPGTGNEQYF.